What follows are 10 T cell receptor beta chains derived from one specimen sequenced in a study of blood T cell repertoires in COVID-19. Clones were read by immunoSEQ multiplex PCR, and TCRdb kept only the in-frame ones, dropping some. The profile shows roughly 320,000 clones, 80% to 90% of them singletons. Sequenced material: PBMCs or T cells enriched from blood (not recorded which). These receptors originate from a young man who had recovered from COVID-19.

The V gene is TRBV6-5, the J gene TRBJ1-1; 7 bases align to TRBD1. The CDR3 is made up of 15 amino acids. Germline V lookup: CDR1 MNHEY, CDR2 SVGAGI. Germline trimming cut 7 bases from V and 6 bases from J; bases unmatched to any gene: 14. In DNA form, the CDR3 reads TGTGCCAGCAACACAGGGGCCCGCCCGTGGTCTGAAGCTTTCTTT. Translating gives CASNTGARPWSEAFF.

With regard to this clone: Other DNA variants within this sample encode the same CDR3. The chain links TRBV5-1 to TRBJ1-2, with TRBD1 identical over 7 bases. There are 14 residues in the CDR3. V shed 0 bases and J 5 bases; nucleotides not matched to a gene: 4. The germline CDR1 and CDR2 sequences are SGHRS and YFSETQ. This CDR3 reads CASSLAPGGYGYTF. In DNA, the CDR3 is TGCGCCAGCAGCTTGGCTCCAGGGGGTTATGGCTACACCTTC. The entire variable domain, with the rest obtained from reference TRBV5-1 and TRBJ1-2, is as follows: KAGVTQTPRYLIKTRGQQVTLSCSPISGHRSVSWYQQTPGQGLQFLFEYFSETQRNKGNFPGRFSGRQFSNSRSEMNVSTLELGDSALYLCASSLAPGGYGYTFGSGTRLTVV.

This chain links TRBV5-5 with TRBJ2-7, with 9 bases that match TRBD1. J was trimmed by 0 bases and V by 5 bases; bases with no gene match: 6. The CDR3 consists of 15 residues. Germline CDR1 is SGHKS and CDR2 is YYEKEE (reference sequence). DNA for the CDR3: TGTGCCAGCAGGGGGGGACAGGGCAGCTCCTACGAGCAGTACTTC. Its translation: CASRGGQGSSYEQYF.

CDR3 bases: TGTGCCAGCAGCTACCCGTGGAGGCGGGAGGGCCAGGAGACCCAGTACTTC. Protein sequence: CASSYPWRREGQETQYF. This chain links TRBV11-2 with TRBJ2-5; 9 nucleotides agree with TRBD2. The CDR3 consists of 17 residues. CDR1 is SGHAT and CDR2 is FQNNGV in the germline V gene. With 4 bases clipped from V and 5 bases from J, the junction kept 14 bases outside the gene matches.

The rearrangement links TRBV25-1 to TRBJ2-2, with D unresolved. Germline-derived CDR1 and CDR2 are MGHDK and SYGVNS. V was trimmed by 3 bases and J by 2 bases, leaving 4 bases between them. CDR3 length: 13 amino acids. CDR3 in DNA: TGTGCCAGCAGTGAGCTAAACACCGGGGAGCTGTTTTTT. Amino acids: CASSELNTGELFF.

This chain joins TRBV6-1 and TRBJ1-1; 8 bases map to TRBD1. The CDR3 runs to 15 residues. Germline V gives CDR1 MNHNS, CDR2 SASEGT. After removal of 2 bases from V and 7 bases from J, the junction contained 9 bases not matched to a gene. The CDR3, as DNA: TGTGCCAGCAGTGAACCGGGACAGGCGATCGTTGAAGCTTTCTTT. Translated: CASSEPGQAIVEAFF.

The rearrangement links TRBV27 to TRBJ1-6; D remains ambiguous. This CDR3 is built from 15 residues. V dropped 2 bases and J dropped 5 bases, with 10 bases sitting between them. In germline, CDR1 is MNHEY, CDR2 SMNVEV (reference sequence). The CDR3 protein is CASSLRRQDNSPLHF. DNA of the CDR3: TGTGCCAGCAGTTTAAGAAGGCAGGATAATTCACCCCTCCACTTT.

The V gene is TRBV30, the J gene TRBJ2-2, with 16 bases aligning to TRBD2. Germline CDR1 and CDR2: GTSNPN and SVGIG (reference sequence). After removal of 4 bases from V and 4 bases from J, the junction contained 12 bases not matched to a gene. CDR3 size: 19 residues. The CDR3 region has the DNA TGTGCCTGGAAACACCCGGGACTAGCGGGGGGGCCTATCACCGGGGAGCTGTTTTTT. This codes for CAWKHPGLAGGPITGELFF.

The chain is built from TRBV6-4 and TRBJ2-3, with 11 bases fitting TRBD2. The CDR3 contains 15 residues. V gave up 6 bases and J gave up 4 bases; unmatched junction bases: 6. CDR1 and CDR2 (germline): MRHNA, SNTAGT. This chain's CDR3 is CASRDSGGAADTQYF. The CDR3 coding sequence is TGTGCCAGCAGGGATAGCGGGGGGGCCGCAGATACGCAGTATTTT.

This chain links TRBV6-5 with TRBJ1-2, with D possibly TRBD1 on 6 matching bases. This CDR3 has 13 residues. The germline CDR1 and CDR2 sequences are MNHEY and SVGAGI. V shed 7 bases and J shed 8 bases, with 17 bases lying between them. The CDR3 coding sequence is TGTGCCAGCACAAACCGGGGGGCTGGCGGCTACACCTTC. This translates into CASTNRGAGGYTF.